This TCR beta chain is from a study of metastatic and nonmetastatic thyroid tumors. Study details: Repertoires of blood and of tissue (tumor or nodule) from malignant and benign thyroid patients were compared.

Trimming removed 0 bases from V and 5 bases from J, with 14 bases in between. The CDR3 runs 15 residues. Germline CDR1 and CDR2: SGDLS and YYNGEE. Original data processing: Researchers built a distant-metastasis classifier for papillary thyroid cancer that drew on CDR3 differences across clinicopathological groups. Using MiXCR, TCRdb re-called clones from the PCR reads. TCRdb, not the original authors, processed these V and J calls. The sample has 25,000 to 35,000 clones, roughly 30% seen once. The study, taken as a whole, reports: A significant increase in TCR beta diversity was reportedly seen in malignant thyroid tumors relative to benign nodules, in blood and tumor.

On this clone itself: Its cognate antigen is unknown.

Each patient came to thyroid surgery without any prior treatment (of any kind). The TCR originated in a female donor with papillary thyroid cancer or a benign thyroid nodule (not recorded which). Some clones in this sample may be carry-over from other donors' samples. The sequenced sample consisted of blood. The chain carries TRBV9 and TRBJ2-5; D gene uncertain. In DNA form, the CDR3 reads TGTGCCAGCAGCGTAGGTGGCCCCCTGGGGGAGACCCAGTACTTC. Its translation: CASSVGGPLGETQYF. Variable domain in full (rest from reference TRBV9 and TRBJ2-5): DSGVTQTPKHLITATGQRVTLRCSPRSGDLSVYWYQQSLDQGLQFLIQYYNGEERAKGNILERFSAQQFPDLHSELNLSSLELGDSALYFCASSVGGPLGETQYFGPGTRLLVL.